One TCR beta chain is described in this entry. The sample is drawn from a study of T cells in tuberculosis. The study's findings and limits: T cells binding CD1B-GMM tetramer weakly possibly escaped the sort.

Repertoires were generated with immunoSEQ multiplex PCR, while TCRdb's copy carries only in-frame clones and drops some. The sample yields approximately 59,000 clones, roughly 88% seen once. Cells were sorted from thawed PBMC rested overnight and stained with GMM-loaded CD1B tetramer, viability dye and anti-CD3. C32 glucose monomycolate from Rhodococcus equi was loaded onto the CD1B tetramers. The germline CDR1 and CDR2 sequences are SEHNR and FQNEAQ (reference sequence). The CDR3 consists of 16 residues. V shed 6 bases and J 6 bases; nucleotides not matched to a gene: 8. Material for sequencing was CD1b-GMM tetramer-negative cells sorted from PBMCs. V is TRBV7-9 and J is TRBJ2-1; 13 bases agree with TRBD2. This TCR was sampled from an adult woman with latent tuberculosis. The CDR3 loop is CASRPSGTSGANEQFF. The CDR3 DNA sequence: TGTGCCAGCAGGCCCAGTGGGACTAGCGGGGCCAATGAGCAGTTCTTC.